This T cell receptor beta chain emerged from a study of blood T cell repertoires in COVID-19 (TCRdb year 2020). Some background on the complete study: The collaborator samples originated in the United States, Italy and Spain and spanned the acute and convalescent phases of COVID-19. The prospective study material was composed of cDNA or gDNA derived from T cells, B-cell-depleted T cells, or PBMCs. Deeply sampled blood TCRbeta repertoires from subjects exposed to, actively infected with, or recovered from COVID-19 were included in the dataset. The repertoires were released in a freely available public database meant as a resource for research on the immune response to SARS-CoV-2. Samples came from the ongoing ImmuneRACE study (first 160 participants) plus 1,254 subjects from 6 global collaborators. A de-identified subject ID, COVID-19 status, age in years and sex were almost always included in the sample metadata. Where available, HLA class I and class II types were obtained from metadata supplied by the sample provider rather than from assay-based typing. What the authors observed across the whole study: The quantity of clinical and demographic metadata differed by source and by participant and was supplied without curation.

In the case of this clone: Its antigen specificity is not known. No much larger clonotype is one base removed from it; base qualities were not supplied.

The CDR3 contains 15 residues, cysteine and phenylalanine counted. The only DNA kept is the CDR3, 45 bases in frame from the first base. Trimming accounts for 6 bases at V and 4 bases at J, while the number of junction bases matched to no gene is 10. CDR1 MNHEY and CDR2 SMNVEV were looked up in the germline V gene (reference sequence). A second Seattle source provided samples from volunteer blood donors who had recovered from COVID-19. The collaborating institutions used their own protocols to collect whole blood in K2EDTA tubes. For TCRbeta analysis, collaborators shipped samples as frozen whole blood, isolated PBMCs, or DNA extracted from either of those sample types. The immunoSEQ Assay, a bias-controlled multiplex PCR, was used to amplify TCRbeta CDR3 regions from genomic DNA. The authors processed their data as follows. Nucleated cell counts per sample were estimated from amplification of reference gene primers within the assay. Sequence reads were collapsed and filtered to measure the absolute abundance of every unique TCRbeta CDR3 rearrangement. For each sample, productive Simpson clonality was calculated by taking the square root of Simpson's diversity index across productive rearrangements. Not all clones reach the TCRdb copy of this immuneACCESS table, which keeps in-frame sequences only. Checked studies attribute under half of the gap to unresolved V genes and leave the rest unexplained. That table is the source of V, J and clone size, and D and trimming were worked out from the DNA. The sample yields 250,000 to 350,000 clones; roughly 88% were counted once. The top ten clones comprise 5.5% to 8.5% of the sample.

The specimen was peripheral blood. This receptor was taken from a woman aged 25 to 39 who had recovered from COVID-19. The rearranged chain carries TRBV27 and TRBJ2-7; TRBD1 aligns with 9 central bases. The CDR3 has the sequence CASSHKGQGNYEQYF. The DNA sequence reads TGTGCCAGCAGCCATAAGGGACAGGGCAATTACGAGCAGTACTTC.